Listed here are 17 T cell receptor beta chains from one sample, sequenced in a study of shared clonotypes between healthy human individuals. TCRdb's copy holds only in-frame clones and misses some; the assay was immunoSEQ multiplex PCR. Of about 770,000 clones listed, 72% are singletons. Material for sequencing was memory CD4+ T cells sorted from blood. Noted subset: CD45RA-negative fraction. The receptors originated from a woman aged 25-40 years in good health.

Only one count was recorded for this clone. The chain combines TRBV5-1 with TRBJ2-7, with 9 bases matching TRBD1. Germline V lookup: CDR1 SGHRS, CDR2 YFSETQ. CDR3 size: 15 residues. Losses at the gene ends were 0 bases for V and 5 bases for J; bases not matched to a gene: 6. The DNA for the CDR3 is TGCGCCAGCAGCTTGGTGACAGGGGGAGCTAACGAGCAGTACTTC. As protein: CASSLVTGGANEQYF. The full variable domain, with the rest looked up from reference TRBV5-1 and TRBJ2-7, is KAGVTQTPRYLIKTRGQQVTLSCSPISGHRSVSWYQQTPGQGLQFLFEYFSETQRNKGNFPGRFSGRQFSNSRSEMNVSTLELGDSALYLCASSLVTGGANEQYFGPGTRLTVT.

The CDR3: CSVSIDNEQFF. The CDR3 coding sequence is TGCAGCGTTAGCATCGACAATGAGCAGTTCTTC. The chain uses TRBV29-1 and TRBJ2-1; D not certain. In germline, CDR1 is SQVTM, CDR2 ANQGSEA. The ends were cut back, 5 bases at V and 5 bases at J, with 7 bases in the middle. There are 11 residues in the CDR3.

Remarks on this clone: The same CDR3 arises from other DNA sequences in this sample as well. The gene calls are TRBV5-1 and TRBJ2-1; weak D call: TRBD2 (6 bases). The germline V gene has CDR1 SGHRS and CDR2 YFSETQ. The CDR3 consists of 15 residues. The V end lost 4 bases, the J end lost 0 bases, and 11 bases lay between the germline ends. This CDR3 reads CASSRDSTSYNEQFF. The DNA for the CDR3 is TGCGCCAGCAGCCGGGACTCGACCTCCTACAATGAGCAGTTCTTC.

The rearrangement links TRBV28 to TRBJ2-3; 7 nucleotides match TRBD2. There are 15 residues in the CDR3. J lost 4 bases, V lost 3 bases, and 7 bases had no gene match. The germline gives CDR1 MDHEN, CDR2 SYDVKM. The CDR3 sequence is CASSLVGLGADTQYF. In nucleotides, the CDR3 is TGTGCCAGCAGTTTGGTTGGACTAGGGGCAGATACGCAGTATTTT.

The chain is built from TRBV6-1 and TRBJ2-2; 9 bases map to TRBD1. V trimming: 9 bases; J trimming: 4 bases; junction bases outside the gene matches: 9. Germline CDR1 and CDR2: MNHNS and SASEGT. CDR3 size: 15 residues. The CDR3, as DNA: TGTGCCAGTCGAACCGGGACAGGGAGCACCGGGGAGCTGTTTTTT. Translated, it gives CASRTGTGSTGELFF.

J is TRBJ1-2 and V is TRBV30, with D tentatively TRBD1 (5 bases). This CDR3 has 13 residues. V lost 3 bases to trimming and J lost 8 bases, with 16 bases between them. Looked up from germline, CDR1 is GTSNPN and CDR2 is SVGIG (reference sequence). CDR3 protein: CAWRPEAWGGYTF. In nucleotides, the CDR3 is TGTGCCTGGAGGCCGGAAGCCTGGGGCGGCTACACCTTC.

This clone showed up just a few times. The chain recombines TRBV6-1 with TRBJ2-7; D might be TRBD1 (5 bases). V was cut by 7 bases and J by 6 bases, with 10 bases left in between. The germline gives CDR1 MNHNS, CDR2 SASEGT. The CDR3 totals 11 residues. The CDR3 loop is CASTSGLEQYF. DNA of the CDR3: TGTGCCAGCACCTCAGGGCTCGAGCAGTACTTC.

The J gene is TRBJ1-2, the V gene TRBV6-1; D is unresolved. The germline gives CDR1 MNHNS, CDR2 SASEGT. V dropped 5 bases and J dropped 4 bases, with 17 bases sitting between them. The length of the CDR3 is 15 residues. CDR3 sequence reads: CASSKGSEILYGYTF. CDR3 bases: TGTGCCAGCAGTAAAGGGTCAGAAATTCTCTATGGCTACACCTTC.

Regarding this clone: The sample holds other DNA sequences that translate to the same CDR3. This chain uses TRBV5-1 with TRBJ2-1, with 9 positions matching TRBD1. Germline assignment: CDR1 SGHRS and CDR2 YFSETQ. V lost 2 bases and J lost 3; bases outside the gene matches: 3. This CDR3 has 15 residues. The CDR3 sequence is CASSLATGGYNEQFF. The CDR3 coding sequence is TGCGCCAGCAGCTTAGCGACAGGGGGCTACAATGAGCAGTTCTTC.

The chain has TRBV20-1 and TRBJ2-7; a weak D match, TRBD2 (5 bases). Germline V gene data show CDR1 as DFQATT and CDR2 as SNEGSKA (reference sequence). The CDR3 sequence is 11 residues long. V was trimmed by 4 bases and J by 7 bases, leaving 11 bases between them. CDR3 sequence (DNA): TGCAGTGCTATTTTCGAGCGGGAGCAGTACTTC. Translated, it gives CSAIFEREQYF.

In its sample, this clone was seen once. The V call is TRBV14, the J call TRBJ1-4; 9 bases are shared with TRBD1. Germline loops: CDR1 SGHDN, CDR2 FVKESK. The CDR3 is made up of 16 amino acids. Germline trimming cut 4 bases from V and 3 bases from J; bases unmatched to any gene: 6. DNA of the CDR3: TGTGCCAGCAGCCCCCGGACAGGGGTCTCTAATGAAAAACTGTTTTTT. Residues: CASSPRTGVSNEKLFF.

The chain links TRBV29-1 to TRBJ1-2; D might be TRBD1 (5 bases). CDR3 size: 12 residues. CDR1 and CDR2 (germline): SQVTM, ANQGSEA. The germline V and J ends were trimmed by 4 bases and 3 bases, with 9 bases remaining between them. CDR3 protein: CSVALGDYGYTF. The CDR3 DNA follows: TGCAGCGTTGCCCTAGGGGACTATGGCTACACCTTC.

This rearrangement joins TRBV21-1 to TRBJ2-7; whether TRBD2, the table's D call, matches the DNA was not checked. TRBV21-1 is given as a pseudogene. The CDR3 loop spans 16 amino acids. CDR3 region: CASSKAERAEYYEQYF. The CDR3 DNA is TGTGCCAGCAGCAAAGCAGAGAGGGCTGAATACTACGAGCAGTACTTC.

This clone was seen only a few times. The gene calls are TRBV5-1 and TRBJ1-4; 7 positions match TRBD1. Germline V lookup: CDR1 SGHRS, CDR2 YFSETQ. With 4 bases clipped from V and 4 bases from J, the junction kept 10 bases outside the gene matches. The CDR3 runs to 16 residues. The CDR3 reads CASSRTGTVNNEKLFF. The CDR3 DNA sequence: TGCGCCAGCAGCCGGACCGGGACAGTCAATAATGAAAAACTGTTTTTT. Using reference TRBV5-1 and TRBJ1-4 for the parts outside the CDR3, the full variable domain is KAGVTQTPRYLIKTRGQQVTLSCSPISGHRSVSWYQQTPGQGLQFLFEYFSETQRNKGNFPGRFSGRQFSNSRSEMNVSTLELGDSALYLCASSRTGTVNNEKLFFGSGTQLSVL.

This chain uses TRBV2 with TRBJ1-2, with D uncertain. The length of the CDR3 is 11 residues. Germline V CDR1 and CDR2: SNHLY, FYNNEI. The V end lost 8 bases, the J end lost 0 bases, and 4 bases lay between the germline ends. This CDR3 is CASSANYGYTF. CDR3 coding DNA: TGTGCCAGCTCCGCTAACTATGGCTACACCTTC. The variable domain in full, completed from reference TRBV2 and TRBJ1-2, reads EPEVTQTPSHQVTQMGQEVILRCVPISNHLYFYWYRQILGQKVEFLVSFYNNEISEKSEIFDDQFSVERPDGSNFTLKIRSTKLEDSAMYFCASSANYGYTFGSGTRLTVV.

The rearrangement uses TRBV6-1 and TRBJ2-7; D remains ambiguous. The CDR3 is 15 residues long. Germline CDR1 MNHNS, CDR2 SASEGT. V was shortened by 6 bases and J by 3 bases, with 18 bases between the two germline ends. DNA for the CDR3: TGTGCCAGCAGCAGTACGGACCGACTCCGCTACGAGCAGTACTTC. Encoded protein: CASSSTDRLRYEQYF.

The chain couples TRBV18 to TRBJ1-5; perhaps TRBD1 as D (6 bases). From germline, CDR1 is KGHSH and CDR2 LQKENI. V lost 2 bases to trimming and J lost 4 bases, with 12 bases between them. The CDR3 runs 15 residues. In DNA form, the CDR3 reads TGTGCCAGCTCACCAACTCCCCAGGGGAATCAGCCCCAGCATTTT. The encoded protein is CASSPTPQGNQPQHF.